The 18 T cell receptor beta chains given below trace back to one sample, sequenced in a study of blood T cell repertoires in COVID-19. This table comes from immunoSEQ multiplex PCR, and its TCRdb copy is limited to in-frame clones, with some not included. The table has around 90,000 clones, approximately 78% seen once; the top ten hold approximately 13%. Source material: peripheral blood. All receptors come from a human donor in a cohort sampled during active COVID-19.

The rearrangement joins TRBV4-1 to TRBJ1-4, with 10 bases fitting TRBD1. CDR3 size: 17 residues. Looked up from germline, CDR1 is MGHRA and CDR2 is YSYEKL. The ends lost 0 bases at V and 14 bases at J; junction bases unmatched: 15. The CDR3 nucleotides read TGCGCCAGCAGCCAAGACGGGGCGGGGACAGGGGTCCAGGGTCTGTTTTTT. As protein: CASSQDGAGTGVQGLFF.

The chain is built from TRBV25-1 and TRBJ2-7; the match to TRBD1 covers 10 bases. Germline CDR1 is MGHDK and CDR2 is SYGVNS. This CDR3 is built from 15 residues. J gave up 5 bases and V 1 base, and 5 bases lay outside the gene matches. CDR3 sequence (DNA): TGTGCCAGCAGTGAATTGGGGACAGGGGCCAACGAGCAGTACTTC. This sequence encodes CASSELGTGANEQYF.

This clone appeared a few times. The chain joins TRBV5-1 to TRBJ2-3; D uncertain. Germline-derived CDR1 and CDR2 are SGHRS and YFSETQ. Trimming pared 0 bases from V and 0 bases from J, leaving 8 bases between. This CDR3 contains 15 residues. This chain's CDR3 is CASSLEPYSTDTQYF. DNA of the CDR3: TGCGCCAGCAGCTTGGAGCCTTATAGCACAGATACGCAGTATTTT.

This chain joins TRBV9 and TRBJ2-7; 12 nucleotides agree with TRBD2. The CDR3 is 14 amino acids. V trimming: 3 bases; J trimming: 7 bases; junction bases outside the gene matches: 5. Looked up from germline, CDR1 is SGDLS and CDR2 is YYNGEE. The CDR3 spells CASSEGTSGLEQYF. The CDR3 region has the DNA TGTGCCAGCAGCGAGGGGACTAGCGGGCTTGAGCAGTACTTC.

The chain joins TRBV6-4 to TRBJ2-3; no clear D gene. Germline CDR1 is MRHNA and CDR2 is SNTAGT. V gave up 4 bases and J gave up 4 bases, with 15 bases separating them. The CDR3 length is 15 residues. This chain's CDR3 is CASSVRLSPPDTQYF. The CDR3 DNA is TGTGCCAGCAGTGTTCGTCTATCCCCCCCAGATACGCAGTATTTT.

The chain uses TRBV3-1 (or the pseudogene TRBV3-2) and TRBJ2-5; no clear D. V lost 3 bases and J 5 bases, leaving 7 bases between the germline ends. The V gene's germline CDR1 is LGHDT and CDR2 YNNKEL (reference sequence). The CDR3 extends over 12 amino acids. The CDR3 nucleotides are TGTGCCAGCAGCCAGACGCGGGAGACCCAGTACTTC. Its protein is CASSQTRETQYF.

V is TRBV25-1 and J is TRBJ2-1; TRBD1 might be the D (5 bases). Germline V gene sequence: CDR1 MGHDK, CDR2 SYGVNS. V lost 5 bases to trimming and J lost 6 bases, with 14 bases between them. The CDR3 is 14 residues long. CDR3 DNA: TGTGCCAGCAGTAATAGACAGTTGCCCAATGAGCAGTTCTTC. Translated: CASSNRQLPNEQFF.

CDR3 coding DNA: TGTGCCAGCAGGCCGGACAGGGGGCGAGAAGCTTTCTTT. Amino acids: CASRPDRGREAFF. The chain links TRBV9 to TRBJ1-1; 11 bases agree with TRBD1. Per germline, CDR1 SGDLS and CDR2 YYNGEE. This CDR3 is 13 amino acids long. V shed 5 bases and J 8 bases; nucleotides not matched to a gene: 5.

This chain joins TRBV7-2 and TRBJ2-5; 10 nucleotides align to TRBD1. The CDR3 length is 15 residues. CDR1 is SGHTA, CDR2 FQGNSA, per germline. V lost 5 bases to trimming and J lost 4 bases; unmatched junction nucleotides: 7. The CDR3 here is CASSADRGRPETQYF. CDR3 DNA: TGTGCCAGCAGCGCAGACAGGGGGCGACCAGAGACCCAGTACTTC.

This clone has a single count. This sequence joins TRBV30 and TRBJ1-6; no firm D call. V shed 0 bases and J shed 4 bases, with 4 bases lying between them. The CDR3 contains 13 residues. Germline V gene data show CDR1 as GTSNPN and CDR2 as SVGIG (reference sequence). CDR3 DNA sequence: TGTGCCTGGAGTGTCAGGTATAATTCACCCCTCCACTTT. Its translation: CAWSVRYNSPLHF.

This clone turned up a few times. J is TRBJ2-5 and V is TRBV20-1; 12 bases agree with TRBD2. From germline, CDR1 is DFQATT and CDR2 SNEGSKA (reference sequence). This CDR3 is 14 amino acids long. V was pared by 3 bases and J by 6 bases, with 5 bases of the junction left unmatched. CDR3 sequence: CSASPSGGAKTQYF. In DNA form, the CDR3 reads TGCAGTGCTAGTCCTAGCGGGGGGGCGAAGACCCAGTACTTC.

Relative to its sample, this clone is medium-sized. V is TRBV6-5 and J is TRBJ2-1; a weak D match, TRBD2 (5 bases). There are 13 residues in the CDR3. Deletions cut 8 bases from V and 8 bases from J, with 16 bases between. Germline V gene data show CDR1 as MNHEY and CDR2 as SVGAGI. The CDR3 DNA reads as TGTGCCAGCGCCTGGGAGAGGCAGGATGAGCAGTTCTTC. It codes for CASAWERQDEQFF.

The CDR3 reads CASREIAGGTQYF. The CDR3 DNA reads TGTGCCAGCAGAGAGATAGCGGGGGGCACGCAGTATTTT. J is TRBJ2-3 and V is TRBV2; 10 nucleotides align to TRBD2. The CDR3 is 13 residues long. Germline V lookup: CDR1 SNHLY, CDR2 FYNNEI. J gave up 9 bases and V 6 bases, and 6 bases lay outside the gene matches. The whole variable domain, filled in from reference TRBV2 and TRBJ2-3, reads EPEVTQTPSHQVTQMGQEVILRCVPISNHLYFYWYRQILGQKVEFLVSFYNNEISEKSEIFDDQFSVERPDGSNFTLKIRSTKLEDSAMYFCASREIAGGTQYFGPGTRLTVL.

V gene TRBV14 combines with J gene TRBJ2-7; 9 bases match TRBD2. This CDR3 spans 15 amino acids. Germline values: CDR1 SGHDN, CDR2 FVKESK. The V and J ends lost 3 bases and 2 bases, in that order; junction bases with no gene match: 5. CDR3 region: CASSQGLAGPYEQYF. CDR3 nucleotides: TGTGCCAGCAGCCAGGGGCTAGCGGGGCCCTACGAGCAGTACTTC.

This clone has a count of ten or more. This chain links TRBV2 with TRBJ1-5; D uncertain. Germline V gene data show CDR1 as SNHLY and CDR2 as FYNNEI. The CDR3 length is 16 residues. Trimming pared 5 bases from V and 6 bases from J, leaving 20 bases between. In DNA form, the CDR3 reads TGTGCCAGCAGTTTCCGAGCGGGGAGAACTTCTCAGCCCCAGCATTTT. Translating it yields CASSFRAGRTSQPQHF.

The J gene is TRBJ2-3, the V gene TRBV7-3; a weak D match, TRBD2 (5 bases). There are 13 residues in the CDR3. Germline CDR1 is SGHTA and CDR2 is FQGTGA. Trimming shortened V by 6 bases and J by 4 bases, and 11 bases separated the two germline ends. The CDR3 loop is CASSQGGADTQYF. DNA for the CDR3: TGTGCCAGCAGTCAAGGAGGTGCAGATACGCAGTATTTT.

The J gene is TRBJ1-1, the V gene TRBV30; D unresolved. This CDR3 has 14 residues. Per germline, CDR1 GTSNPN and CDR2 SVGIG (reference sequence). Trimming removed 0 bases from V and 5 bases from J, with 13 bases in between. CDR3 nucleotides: TGTGCCTGGAGTGTACCGCCAGGTAGGACTGAAGCTTTCTTT. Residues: CAWSVPPGRTEAFF.

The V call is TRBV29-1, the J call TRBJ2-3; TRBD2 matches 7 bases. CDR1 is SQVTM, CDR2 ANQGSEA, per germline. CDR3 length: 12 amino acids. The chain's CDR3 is CSGGGFTDTQYF. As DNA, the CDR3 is TGCAGTGGGGGGGGTTTCACAGATACGCAGTATTTT.